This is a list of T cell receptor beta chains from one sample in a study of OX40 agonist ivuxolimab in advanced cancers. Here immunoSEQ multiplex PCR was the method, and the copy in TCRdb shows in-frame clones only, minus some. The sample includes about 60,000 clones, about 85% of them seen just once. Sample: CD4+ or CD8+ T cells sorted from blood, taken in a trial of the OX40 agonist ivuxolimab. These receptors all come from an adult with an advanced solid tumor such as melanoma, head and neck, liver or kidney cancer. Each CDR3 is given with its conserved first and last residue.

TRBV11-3	CASSRGQNNEQFF
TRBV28	CASSGTGGWVYGYTF
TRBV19	CASSLALEAFF
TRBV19	CASSLGLNEQFF
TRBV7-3	CASSLTSNPGSGANVLTF
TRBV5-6	CASSWGQTYGYTF
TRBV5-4	CASSLGLAGADTQYF
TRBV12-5	CARPLDTHTDTQYF
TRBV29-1	CSVAGSGTGGRETQYF
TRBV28	CASSLLAAGGAPGGYTF
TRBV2	CASSRDYEQYF
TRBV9	CASSVGGRRNEKLFF
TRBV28	CASSAPGGNFGHQPQHF
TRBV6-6	CASSVSGQGSGGYTF
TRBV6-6	CASSLQGGTGYGYTF
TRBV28	CASRTGGNYGYTF
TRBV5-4	CASSWWNSDTEAFF
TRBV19	CARTDSYNSPLHF
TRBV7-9	CASSTTGTGATYGYTF
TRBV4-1	CASSPAGGGNYNEQFF
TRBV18	CASSPPGLAGSTDTQYF
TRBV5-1	CASRDDSYGYTF
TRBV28	CASRTSGGSGTQNF
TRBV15	CATSRDPAGLAGVLPGGEQFF
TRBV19	CASTDRRGAGNEKLFF
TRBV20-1	CSASGTANTF
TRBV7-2	CASSFRAWRTDTQYF
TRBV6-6	CASSKEGQPQHF
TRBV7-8	CASSSTGTSGRYEQYF
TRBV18	CASSQDKGSEETQYF
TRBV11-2	CASSFSANTEAFF
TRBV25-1	CASSDTGTAEETQYF
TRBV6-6	CASSWTGGLYNEQFF
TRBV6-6	CASSPRGLAYEQYF
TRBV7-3	CASSLVSVANTEAFF